These 10 T cell receptor beta chains share one sample of origin, sequenced in a study of blood T cell repertoires in COVID-19. Data came from immunoSEQ multiplex PCR; TCRdb stores just in-frame clones and leaves some out. Among around 290,000 clones listed, 70% to 90% were seen once. The specimen was PBMCs or T cells enriched from blood (not recorded which). These receptors were obtained from an older woman in a cohort exposed to, infected with or recovered from COVID-19 (not recorded which).

The J gene is TRBJ1-2, the V gene TRBV27; TRBD1 matches 7 bases. With 6 bases clipped from V and 4 bases from J, the junction kept 5 bases outside the gene matches. CDR1 and CDR2 (germline): MNHEY, SMNVEV (reference sequence). There are 13 residues in the CDR3. The CDR3: CASSQTGFYGYTF. In nucleotides, the CDR3 is TGTGCCAGCAGCCAGACAGGGTTCTATGGCTACACCTTC.

This clone was seen only a few times. The J gene is TRBJ2-1, the V gene TRBV6-5; 7 nucleotides line up with TRBD2. V lost 6 bases to trimming and J lost 4 bases; unmatched junction nucleotides: 6. The CDR3 runs 14 residues. Germline-derived CDR1 and CDR2 are MNHEY and SVGAGI. Written as DNA, the CDR3 is TGTGCCAGCAGACCAAAGCGGGGATACAATGAGCAGTTCTTC. Its protein product is CASRPKRGYNEQFF.

The CDR3 sequence: CASRWGQAYQPQHF. CDR3 in DNA: TGTGCCAGCAGGTGGGGGCAGGCTTATCAGCCCCAGCATTTT. This chain connects TRBV2 to TRBJ1-5, with D perhaps TRBD1 (6 bases). Germline V CDR1 and CDR2: SNHLY, FYNNEI. CDR3 length: 14 residues. Trimming took off 6 bases at V and 5 bases at J, with 14 bases between the two ends. The variable domain in full, completed from reference TRBV2 and TRBJ1-5, reads EPEVTQTPSHQVTQMGQEVILRCVPISNHLYFYWYRQILGQKVEFLVSFYNNEISEKSEIFDDQFSVERPDGSNFTLKIRSTKLEDSAMYFCASRWGQAYQPQHFGDGTRLSIL.

The chain has TRBV18 and TRBJ2-2; 11 positions match TRBD1. Per the germline V gene, CDR1 is KGHSH and CDR2 is LQKENI. There are 16 residues in the CDR3. V shed 0 bases, J shed 6 bases, and the junction held 3 bases outside the gene matches. The CDR3 DNA reads TGTGCCAGCTCACCACCGGCGGGACAGGGGGCCGGGGAGCTGTTTTTT. Translating gives CASSPPAGQGAGELFF.

The rearrangement joins TRBV2 to TRBJ2-2; D is perhaps TRBD1 (6 bases). The V gene lost 5 bases and the J gene lost 6 bases, with 7 bases spanning the gap. Germline assignment: CDR1 SNHLY and CDR2 FYNNEI. The CDR3 consists of 12 residues. In DNA, the CDR3 is TGTGCCAGCAGTACAGGGCCCGGGGAGCTGTTTTTT. This codes for CASSTGPGELFF.

This sequence joins TRBV21-1 and TRBJ2-3; the table calls TRBD2, which could not be checked here. TRBV21-1 counts as a pseudogene. The CDR3 length is 20 residues. CDR3 in amino acids: CASSKRQREGLSIGTDTQYF. CDR3 DNA sequence: TGTGCCAGCAGCAAAAGGCAGCGGGAGGGCCTAAGTATAGGGACAGATACGCAGTATTTT.

The chain has TRBV28 and TRBJ2-7; 13 nucleotides line up with TRBD2. The V gene's germline CDR1 is MDHEN and CDR2 SYDVKM. CDR3 length: 20 residues. J was trimmed by 3 bases and V by 6 bases; bases with no gene match: 20. CDR3 sequence (DNA): TGTGCCAGCAGCCCATCTCCGAGGACTAGCGGGAGCAACGTTTACTACGAGCAGTACTTC. It codes for CASSPSPRTSGSNVYYEQYF.

The chain uses TRBV28 and TRBJ1-1; D is ambiguous. The germline CDR1 and CDR2 sequences are MDHEN and SYDVKM. The CDR3 has 12 residues. V lost 6 bases and J 6 bases, leaving 11 bases between the germline ends. This CDR3 is CASSLGRAEAFF. The CDR3 DNA follows: TGTGCCAGCAGCCTTGGGCGGGCTGAAGCTTTCTTT.

This clone was recorded once. In DNA, the CDR3 is TGTGCCAGCAGCCAAGATAACACAGGGGTGACCTACGAGCAGTACTTC. It specifies CASSQDNTGVTYEQYF. The chain has TRBV3-1 (or the pseudogene TRBV3-2) and TRBJ2-7; 7 bases are a match to TRBD1. V lost 0 bases, J lost 2 bases, and 7 bases stayed unmatched. Per the germline V gene, CDR1 is LGHDT and CDR2 is YNNKEL (reference sequence). The CDR3 runs to 16 residues.

This rearrangement joins TRBV28 to TRBJ1-1; 7 nucleotides match TRBD1. Germline CDR1 and CDR2: MDHEN and SYDVKM. V lost 7 bases to trimming and J lost 6 bases; unmatched junction nucleotides: 11. The CDR3 consists of 14 residues. The DNA for the CDR3 is TGTGCCAGCATCCAGGGGGGCTCGAAACCTGAAGCTTTCTTT. Protein sequence: CASIQGGSKPEAFF.